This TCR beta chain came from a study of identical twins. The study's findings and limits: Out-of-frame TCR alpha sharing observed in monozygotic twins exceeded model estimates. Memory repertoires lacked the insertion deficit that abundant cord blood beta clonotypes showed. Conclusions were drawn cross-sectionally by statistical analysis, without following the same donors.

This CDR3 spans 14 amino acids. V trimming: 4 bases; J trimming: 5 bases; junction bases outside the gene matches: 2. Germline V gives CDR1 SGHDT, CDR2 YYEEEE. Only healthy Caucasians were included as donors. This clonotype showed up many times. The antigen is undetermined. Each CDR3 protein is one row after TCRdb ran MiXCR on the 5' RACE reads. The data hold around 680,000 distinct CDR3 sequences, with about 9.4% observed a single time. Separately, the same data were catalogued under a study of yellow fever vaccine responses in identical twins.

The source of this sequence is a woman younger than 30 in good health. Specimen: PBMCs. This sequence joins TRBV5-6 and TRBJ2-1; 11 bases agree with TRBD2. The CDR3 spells CASSQLAGDNEQFF. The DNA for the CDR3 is TGTGCCAGCAGCCAACTAGCGGGGGACAATGAGCAGTTCTTC.